Following are 18 T cell receptor beta chains from one sample sequenced in a study of blood T cell repertoires in COVID-19. TCRdb's table, derived via immunoSEQ multiplex PCR, lists solely in-frame clones and lacks some. The sample includes 180,000 or so clones, roughly nine tenths of them seen just once. The sequencing input was PBMCs or T cells enriched from blood (not recorded which). The receptor source for this set is a woman in her thirties or forties with acute COVID-19.

This clone appeared once. This chain connects TRBV10-3 to TRBJ2-1; 7 nucleotides match TRBD1. Germline V gene data show CDR1 as ENHRY and CDR2 as SYGVKD. CDR3 length: 16 amino acids. Trimming took 3 bases from V and 3 from J; bases not matched to a gene: 8. The CDR3 bases are TGTGCCATCAGTGACTCCGGGACAGCATACTACAATGAGCAGTTCTTC. Amino acids: CAISDSGTAYYNEQFF.

This clone has only one observation. The chain carries TRBV2 and TRBJ1-1, with 7 bases matching TRBD1. Germline trimming cut 10 bases from V and 4 bases from J; bases unmatched to any gene: 9. The V gene's germline CDR1 is SNHLY and CDR2 FYNNEI. The CDR3 has 13 amino acids. CDR3 nucleotides: TGTGCCACCTCAGGAAACAGGGGCACTGAAGCTTTCTTT. Translation: CATSGNRGTEAFF.

The chain has TRBV5-1 and TRBJ2-5; 9 bases are shared with TRBD2. The length of the CDR3 is 15 residues. Trimming at V came to 0 bases and at J to 1 base, leaving 1 base not matched to a gene. From germline, CDR1 is SGHRS and CDR2 YFSETQ. The CDR3 here is CASSLASGTQETQYF. DNA for the CDR3: TGCGCCAGCAGCTTGGCTAGCGGGACCCAAGAGACCCAGTACTTC.

CDR3 region: CASSEAGSTETQYF. DNA of the CDR3: TGTGCCAGCAGTGAAGCGGGGAGCACAGAGACCCAGTACTTC. The chain has TRBV6-1 and TRBJ2-5; D possibly corresponds to TRBD2 (5 bases). The CDR3 covers 14 residues. Germline V gives CDR1 MNHNS, CDR2 SASEGT. V lost 0 bases, J lost 4 bases, and 9 bases lay in between.

V and J are TRBV11-2 and TRBJ2-3; TRBD1 aligns across 9 bases. The germline V gene encodes CDR1 SGHAT and CDR2 FQNNGV. The V segment lost 4 bases and the J segment 6 bases; nucleotides outside the gene matches: 8. The CDR3 spans 15 residues. The CDR3 region has the DNA TGTGCCAGCAGCTCATACAGGGGGCGCGGGGATACGCAGTATTTT. This sequence encodes CASSSYRGRGDTQYF.

This clone occurred once. This chain links TRBV27 with TRBJ2-3; TRBD1 is a possible D gene (5 bases). In germline, CDR1 is MNHEY, CDR2 SMNVEV (reference sequence). The CDR3 is made up of 17 amino acids. The V end lost 4 bases, the J end lost 1 base, and 18 bases lay between the germline ends. The DNA for the CDR3 is TGTGCCAGCAGTTCCAATCGGTGGGGCGGAGGCACAGATACGCAGTATTTT. Residues: CASSSNRWGGGTDTQYF.

This chain connects TRBV5-1 to TRBJ1-1; 10 bases agree with TRBD1. The germline V gene encodes CDR1 SGHRS and CDR2 YFSETQ. The CDR3 has 17 residues. Unmatched junction bases numbered 12, after V lost 7 bases and J lost 0 bases. As DNA, the CDR3 is TGCGCCAGCTCCAGACGACGACAGGGGGCTATGAACACTGAAGCTTTCTTT. It encodes CASSRRRQGAMNTEAFF.

The chain uses TRBV4-2 and TRBJ2-3, with D unresolved. Germline CDR1 and CDR2: LGHNA and YNFKEQ. V lost 1 base, J lost 2 bases, and 13 bases lay in between. The CDR3 runs 16 residues. CDR3 coding DNA: TGTGCCAGCAGCCAAGGGTCAGGAATGAACACAGATACGCAGTATTTT. Its protein is CASSQGSGMNTDTQYF.

The chain has TRBV5-1 and TRBJ2-3; 10 bases fit TRBD2. Germline CDR1 SGHRS, CDR2 YFSETQ. The CDR3 consists of 15 residues. V shed 2 bases, J shed 5 bases, and the junction held 5 bases outside the gene matches. Written as DNA, the CDR3 is TGCGCCAGCAGCTTCCCGGGACTAGCGAGAGATACGCAGTATTTT. Translation gives CASSFPGLARDTQYF.

The chain recombines TRBV7-9 with TRBJ2-3, with 9 bases aligning to TRBD2. Germline V CDR1 and CDR2: SEHNR, FQNEAQ (reference sequence). V lost 1 base to trimming and J lost 5 bases; unmatched junction nucleotides: 4. This CDR3 spans 15 amino acids. The CDR3 DNA sequence: TGTGCCAGCAGCTTAGTCATAGCGGGGGAAGATACGCAGTATTTT. Protein: CASSLVIAGEDTQYF.

The chain carries TRBV9 and TRBJ2-2, with 7 bases that match TRBD1. Trimming took 1 base from V and 0 from J; bases not matched to a gene: 3. Looked up from germline, CDR1 is SGDLS and CDR2 is YYNGEE. The CDR3 runs to 16 residues. The CDR3 nucleotides are TGTGCCAGCAGCGTAAGACAGGGATCGAACACCGGGGAGCTGTTTTTT. Translating gives CASSVRQGSNTGELFF.

The chain joins TRBV12-3 or TRBV12-4 to TRBJ1-2, with D possibly being TRBD1 (6 bases). Trimming removed 5 bases at V and 5 bases at J, with 12 bases between. The CDR3 loop spans 13 amino acids. Here the CDR3 DNA reads TGTGCCAGCAGTAGCCGGGACAAATATGGCTACACCTTC. Protein sequence: CASSSRDKYGYTF.

The chain joins TRBV28 to TRBJ2-3, with D possibly being TRBD2 (6 bases). The V end lost 5 bases, the J end lost 5 bases, and 20 bases lay between the germline ends. The CDR3 is made up of 16 amino acids. Germline assignment: CDR1 MDHEN and CDR2 SYDVKM. In DNA form, the CDR3 reads TGTGCCAGCAGTCCGGGACTTGCGGGGCGCAGAGATACGCAGTATTTT. Translation gives CASSPGLAGRRDTQYF.

CDR3 coding DNA: TGTGCCAGCAGCTCCGAGGGCGGCCCAAATGAGCAGTTCTTC. Translation: CASSSEGGPNEQFF. This chain links TRBV7-9 with TRBJ2-1; TRBD2 might be the D (5 bases). This CDR3 is built from 14 residues. Trimming cost V 4 bases and J 7 bases, with 14 bases left between them. Germline V lookup: CDR1 SEHNR, CDR2 FQNEAQ (reference sequence).

The chain is built from TRBV11-2 and TRBJ2-3; 7 bases are shared with TRBD2. CDR1 is SGHAT, CDR2 FQNNGV, per germline. V was pared by 0 bases and J by 2 bases, with 11 bases of the junction left unmatched. The CDR3 consists of 18 residues. CDR3 bases: TGTGCCAGCAGCTTAGATAGCCGGGGCGGGAGCTACACAGATACGCAGTATTTT. Protein product: CASSLDSRGGSYTDTQYF.

This chain uses TRBV2 with TRBJ1-6; 7 bases fit TRBD1. The CDR3 is 15 amino acids. J lost 7 bases, V lost 6 bases, and 9 bases had no gene match. Germline-derived CDR1 and CDR2 are SNHLY and FYNNEI. CDR3 in amino acids: CASSPSTGRNSPLHF. CDR3 coding DNA: TGTGCCAGCAGCCCCTCGACAGGGAGGAATTCACCCCTCCACTTT.

The V and J genes are TRBV27 and TRBJ2-7; D gene uncertain. The CDR3 length is 13 residues. CDR1 MNHEY and CDR2 SMNVEV come from the germline V gene (reference sequence). V was pared by 5 bases and J by 1 base, with 9 bases between. The CDR3 DNA reads as TGTGCCAGCAGTCGTTTCCCTTCCTACGAGCAGTACTTC. Translating it yields CASSRFPSYEQYF.

V is TRBV12-3 or TRBV12-4 and J is TRBJ1-3; D remains ambiguous. There are 13 residues in the CDR3. V was shortened by 6 bases and J by 4 bases, with 10 bases between the two germline ends. CDR3 region: CASSPSTGNTIYF. The CDR3 DNA follows: TGTGCCAGCAGCCCTTCGACAGGAAACACCATATATTTT.